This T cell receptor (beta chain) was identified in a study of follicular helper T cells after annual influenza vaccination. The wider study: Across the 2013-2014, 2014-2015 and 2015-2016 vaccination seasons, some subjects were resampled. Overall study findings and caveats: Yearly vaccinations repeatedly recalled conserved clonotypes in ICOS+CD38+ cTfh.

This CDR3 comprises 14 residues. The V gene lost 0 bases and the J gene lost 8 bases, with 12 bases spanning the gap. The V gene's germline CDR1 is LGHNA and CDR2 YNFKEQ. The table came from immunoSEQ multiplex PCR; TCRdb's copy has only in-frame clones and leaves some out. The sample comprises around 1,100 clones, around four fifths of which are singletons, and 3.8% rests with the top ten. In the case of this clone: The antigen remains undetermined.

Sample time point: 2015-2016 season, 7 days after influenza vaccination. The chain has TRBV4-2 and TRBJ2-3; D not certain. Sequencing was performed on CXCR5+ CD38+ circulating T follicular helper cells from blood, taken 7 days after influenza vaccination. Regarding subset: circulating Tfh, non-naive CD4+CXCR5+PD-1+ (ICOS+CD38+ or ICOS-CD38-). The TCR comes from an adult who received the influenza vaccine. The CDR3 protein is CASSQEVLLTTQYF. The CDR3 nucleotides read TGTGCCAGCAGCCAAGAGGTTCTCCTCACTACGCAGTATTTT.